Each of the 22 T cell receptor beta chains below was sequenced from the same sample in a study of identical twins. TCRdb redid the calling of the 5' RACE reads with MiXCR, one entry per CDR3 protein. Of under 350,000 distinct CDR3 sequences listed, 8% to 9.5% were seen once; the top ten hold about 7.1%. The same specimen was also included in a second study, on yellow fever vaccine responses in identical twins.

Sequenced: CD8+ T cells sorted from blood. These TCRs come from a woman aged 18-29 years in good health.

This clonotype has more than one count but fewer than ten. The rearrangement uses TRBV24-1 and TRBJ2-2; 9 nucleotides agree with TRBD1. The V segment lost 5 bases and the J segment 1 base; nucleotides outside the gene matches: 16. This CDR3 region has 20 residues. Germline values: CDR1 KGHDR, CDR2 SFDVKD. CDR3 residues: CATSGTGTGSPQRNTGELFF. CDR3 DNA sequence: TGTGCCACCAGTGGGACCGGGACAGGGTCACCGCAACGGAACACCGGGGAGCTGTTTTTT.

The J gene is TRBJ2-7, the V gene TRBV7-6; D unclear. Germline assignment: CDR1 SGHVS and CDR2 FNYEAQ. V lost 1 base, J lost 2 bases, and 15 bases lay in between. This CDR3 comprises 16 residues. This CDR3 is CASSLEDRSTAYEQYF. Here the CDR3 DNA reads TGTGCCAGCAGCTTAGAGGACCGCTCAACAGCCTACGAGCAGTACTTC.

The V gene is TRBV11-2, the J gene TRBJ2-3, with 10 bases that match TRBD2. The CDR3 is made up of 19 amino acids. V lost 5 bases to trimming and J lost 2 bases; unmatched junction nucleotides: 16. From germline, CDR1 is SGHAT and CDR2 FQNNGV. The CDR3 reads CASSPGGGLAGVYTDTQYF. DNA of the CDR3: TGTGCCAGCAGCCCCGGGGGGGGGCTAGCGGGAGTATACACAGATACGCAGTATTTT.

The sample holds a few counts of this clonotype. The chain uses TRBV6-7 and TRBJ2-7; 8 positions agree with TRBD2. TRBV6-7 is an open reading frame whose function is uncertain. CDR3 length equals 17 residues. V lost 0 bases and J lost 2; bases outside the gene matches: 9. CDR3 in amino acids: CASSYSTGGAKAYEQYF. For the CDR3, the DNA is TGTGCCAGCAGTTACTCGACCGGGGGGGCTAAGGCCTACGAGCAGTACTTC.

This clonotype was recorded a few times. The CDR3 DNA sequence: TGTGCCAGCAGTCCAATTTCGGGGCGGGATGAGCAGTTCTTC. Amino acid sequence: CASSPISGRDEQFF. V is TRBV27 and J is TRBJ2-1; D is perhaps TRBD1 or TRBD2 (5 bases each). Trimming left V 5 bases short and J 8 bases short, with 16 bases between. This CDR3 spans 14 amino acids. Germline values: CDR1 MNHEY, CDR2 SMNVEV (reference sequence).

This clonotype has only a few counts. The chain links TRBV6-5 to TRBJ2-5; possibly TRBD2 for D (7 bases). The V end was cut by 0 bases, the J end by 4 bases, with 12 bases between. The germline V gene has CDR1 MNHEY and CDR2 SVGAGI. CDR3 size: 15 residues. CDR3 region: CASSYSAGAGETQYF. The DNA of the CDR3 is TGTGCCAGCAGTTACTCGGCGGGGGCGGGAGAGACCCAGTACTTC.

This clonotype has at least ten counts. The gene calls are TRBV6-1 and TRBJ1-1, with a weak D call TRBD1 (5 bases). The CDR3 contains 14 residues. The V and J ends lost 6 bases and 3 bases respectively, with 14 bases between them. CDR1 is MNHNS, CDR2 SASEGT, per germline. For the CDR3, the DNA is TGTGCCAGCAGCCCTCGCCGGGGGGACACTGAAGCTTTCTTT. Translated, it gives CASSPRRGDTEAFF.

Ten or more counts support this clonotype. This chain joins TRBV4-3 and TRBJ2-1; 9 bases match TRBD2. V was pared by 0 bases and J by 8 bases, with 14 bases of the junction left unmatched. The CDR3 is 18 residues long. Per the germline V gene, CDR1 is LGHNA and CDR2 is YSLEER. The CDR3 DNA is TGCGCCAGCAGCCAAGATTATTGGCGGGAGGGCCTTGTGGATGAGCAGTTCTTC. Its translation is CASSQDYWREGLVDEQFF.

This CDR3 reads CASSVSTGTGEYF. CDR3 nucleotides: TGTGCCAGCAGTGTATCCACCGGGACAGGGGAGTACTTC. The chain carries TRBV25-1 and TRBJ2-7; TRBD1 agrees at 10 bases. V lost 4 bases and J lost 11; bases outside the gene matches: 8. Germline V gene sequence: CDR1 MGHDK, CDR2 SYGVNS. The CDR3 length is 13 residues.

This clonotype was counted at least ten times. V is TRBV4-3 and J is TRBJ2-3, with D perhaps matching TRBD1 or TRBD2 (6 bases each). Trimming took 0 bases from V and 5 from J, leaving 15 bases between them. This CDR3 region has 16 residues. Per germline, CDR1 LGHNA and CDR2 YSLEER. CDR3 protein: CASSQDSGALGDTQYF. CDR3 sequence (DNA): TGCGCCAGCAGCCAAGACTCGGGGGCATTGGGAGATACGCAGTATTTT.

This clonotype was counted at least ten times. This CDR3 is CASSYGGVIGELFF. The CDR3 region has the DNA TGTGCCAGCAGTTACGGCGGGGTGATCGGGGAGCTGTTTTTT. V is TRBV6-2 or TRBV6-3 and J is TRBJ2-2; a weak D match, TRBD2 (6 bases). V shed 2 bases and J shed 7 bases, with 11 bases lying between them. The CDR3 consists of 14 residues. From germline, CDR1 is MNHEY and CDR2 SVGEGT.

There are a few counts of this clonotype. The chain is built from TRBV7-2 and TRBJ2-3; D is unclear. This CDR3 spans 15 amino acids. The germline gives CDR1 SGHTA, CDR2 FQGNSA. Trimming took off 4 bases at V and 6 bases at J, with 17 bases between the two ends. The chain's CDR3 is CASSSDLLRADTQYF. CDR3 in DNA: TGTGCCAGCAGCTCCGACTTGCTCCGGGCGGATACGCAGTATTTT.

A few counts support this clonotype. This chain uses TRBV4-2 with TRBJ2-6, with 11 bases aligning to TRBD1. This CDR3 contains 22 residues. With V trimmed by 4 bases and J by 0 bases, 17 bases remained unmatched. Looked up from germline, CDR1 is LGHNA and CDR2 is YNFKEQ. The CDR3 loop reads CASSPHPDRGRESSSGANVLTF. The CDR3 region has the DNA TGTGCCAGCAGCCCACACCCGGACAGGGGGCGGGAAAGCTCCTCTGGGGCCAACGTCCTGACTTTC.

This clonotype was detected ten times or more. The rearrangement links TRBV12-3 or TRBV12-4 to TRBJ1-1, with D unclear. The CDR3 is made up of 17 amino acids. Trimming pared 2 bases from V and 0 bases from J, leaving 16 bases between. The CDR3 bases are TGTGCCAGCAGTTTAAGTTCGGCGGGAAACATGAACACTGAAGCTTTCTTT. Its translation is CASSLSSAGNMNTEAFF.

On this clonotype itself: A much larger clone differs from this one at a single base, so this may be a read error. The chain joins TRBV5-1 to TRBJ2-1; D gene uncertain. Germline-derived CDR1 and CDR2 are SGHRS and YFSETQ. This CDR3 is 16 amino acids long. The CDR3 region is CASSLRSDSSYIEQFF. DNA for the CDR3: TGCGCCAGCAGCTTGCGGTCTGATAGCTCCTACATTGAGCAGTTCTTC.

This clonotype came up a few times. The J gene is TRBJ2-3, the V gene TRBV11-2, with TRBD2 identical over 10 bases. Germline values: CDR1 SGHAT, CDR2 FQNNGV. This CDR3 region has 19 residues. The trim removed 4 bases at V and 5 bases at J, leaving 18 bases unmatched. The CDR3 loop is CASSSPPHLAGGPEDTQYF. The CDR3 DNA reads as TGTGCCAGCAGCTCCCCTCCACATTTAGCGGGGGGCCCCGAAGATACGCAGTATTTT.

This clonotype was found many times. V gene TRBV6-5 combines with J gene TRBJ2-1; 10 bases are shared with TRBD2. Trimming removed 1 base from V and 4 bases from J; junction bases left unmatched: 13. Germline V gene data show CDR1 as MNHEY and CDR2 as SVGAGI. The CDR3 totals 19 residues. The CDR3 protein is CASSYYRASGREGYNEQFF. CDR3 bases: TGTGCCAGCAGTTACTATCGGGCTAGCGGGAGAGAAGGGTACAATGAGCAGTTCTTC.

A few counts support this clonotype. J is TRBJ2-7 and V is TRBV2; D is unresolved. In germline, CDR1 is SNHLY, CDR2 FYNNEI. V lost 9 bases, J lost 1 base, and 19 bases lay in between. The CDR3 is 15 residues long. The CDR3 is CASFYSQQISYEQYF. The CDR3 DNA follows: TGTGCCAGTTTCTACAGCCAACAAATTTCCTACGAGCAGTACTTC.

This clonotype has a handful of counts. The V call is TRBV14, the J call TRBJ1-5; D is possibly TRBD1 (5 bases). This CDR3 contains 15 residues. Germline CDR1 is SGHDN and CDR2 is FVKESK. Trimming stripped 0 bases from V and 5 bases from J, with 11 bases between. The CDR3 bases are TGTGCCAGCAGCCAAGATATTTGGGGGGATCAGCCCCAGCATTTT. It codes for CASSQDIWGDQPQHF. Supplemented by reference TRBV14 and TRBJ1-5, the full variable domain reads EAGVTQFPSHSVIEKGQTVTLRCDPISGHDNLYWYRRVMGKEIKFLLHFVKESKQDESGMPNNRFLAERTGGTYSTLKVQPAELEDSGVYFCASSQDIWGDQPQHFGDGTRLSIL.

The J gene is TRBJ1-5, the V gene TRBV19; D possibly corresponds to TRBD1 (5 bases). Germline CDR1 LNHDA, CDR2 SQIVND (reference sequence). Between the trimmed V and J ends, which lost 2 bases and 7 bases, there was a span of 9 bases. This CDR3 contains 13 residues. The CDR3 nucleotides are TGTGCCAGTAGTATAATGGGGGGACAGCCCCAGCATTTT. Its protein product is CASSIMGGQPQHF. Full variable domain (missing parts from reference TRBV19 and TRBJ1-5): DGGITQSPKYLFRKEGQNVTLSCEQNLNHDAMYWYRQDPGQGLRLIYYSQIVNDFQKGDIAEGYSVSREKKESFPLTVTSAQKNPTAFYLCASSIMGGQPQHFGDGTRLSIL.

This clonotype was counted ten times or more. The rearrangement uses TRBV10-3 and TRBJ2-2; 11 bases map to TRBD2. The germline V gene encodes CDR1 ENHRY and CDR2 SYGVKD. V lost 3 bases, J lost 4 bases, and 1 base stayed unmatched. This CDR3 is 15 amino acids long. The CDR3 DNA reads TGTGCCATCAGTGAACTAGCGGGAGCCACCGGGGAGCTGTTTTTT. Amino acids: CAISELAGATGELFF.

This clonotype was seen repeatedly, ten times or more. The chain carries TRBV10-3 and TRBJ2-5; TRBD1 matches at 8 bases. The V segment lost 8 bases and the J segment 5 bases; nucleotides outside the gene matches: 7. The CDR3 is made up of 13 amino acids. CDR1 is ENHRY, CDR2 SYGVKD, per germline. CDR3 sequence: CAIGQGGLETQYF. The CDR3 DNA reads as TGTGCCATCGGACAGGGCGGCTTGGAGACCCAGTACTTC.